These T cell receptor beta chains were read from a single sample in a study of cytomegalovirus exposure and HLA in healthy donors. Profiling relied on immunoSEQ multiplex PCR, and the TCRdb table lists in-frame clones only, not all of them. The sample comprises some 140,000 clones, 65% to 85% of which are singletons, and around 5.2% rests with the top ten. Sequenced: PBMCs. These TCRs come from a woman in her thirties or forties in good health and CMV-seropositive. CDR3s include the opening cysteine and the closing phenylalanine or tryptophan. The order of the fields is CDR3 DNA, CDR3 protein, clone size, D gene, V gene, J gene. The D gene is left open where the match is weak. The size field is filled for only some rows; it gives once, few, many or a size class.

TGCGCCAGCAGCCAAGAACCCACTAGCGGGGTCTACGAGCAGTACTTC	CASSQEPTSGVYEQYF	few	TRBD2	TRBV4-1	TRBJ2-7
TGTGCCAGCAGCTCGGACAGGGGGATAACCTACGAGCAGTACTTC	CASSSDRGITYEQYF	.	TRBD1	TRBV11-2	TRBJ2-7
TGTGCCAGCAGTGACCGGACTAGCGGGAGGGCCTGGGGCACAGATACGCAGTATTTT	CASSDRTSGRAWGTDTQYF	.	TRBD2	TRBV6-4	TRBJ2-3
TGCGCCAGCAGCTTGGCCGTACAAGCGAGCTCCTACGAGCAGTACTTC	CASSLAVQASSYEQYF	.	.	TRBV5-1	TRBJ2-7
TGTGCCAGCAGCCCCCGGGTAGCACACTCCTACAATGAGCAGTTCTTC	CASSPRVAHSYNEQFF	.	.	TRBV5-4	TRBJ2-1
TGTGCCAGCACCCCTCGTGCGTCCTACGAGCAGTACTTC	CASTPRASYEQYF	.	.	TRBV7-9	TRBJ2-7
TGTGCCAGCAGTGAGGGGGGACAGGGGGGGTACGAGCAGTACTTC	CASSEGGQGGYEQYF	.	TRBD1	TRBV6-1	TRBJ2-7
TGTGCCAGCAGGACACAGGGCCCCTCTGGAAACACCATATATTTT	CASRTQGPSGNTIYF	once	.	TRBV28	TRBJ1-3
TGTGCCAGCACCGGGACTAGCGGGAGCAACGAGCAGTACTTC	CASTGTSGSNEQYF	once	TRBD2	TRBV25-1	TRBJ2-7
TGCAGCGTTGTGGGACTAGCGGGAGTAAATGGCTACGAGCAGTACTTC	CSVVGLAGVNGYEQYF	.	TRBD2	TRBV29-1	TRBJ2-7
TGTGCCAGCAGCTTCAGGGGAACAAACACTGAAGCTTTCTTT	CASSFRGTNTEAFF	.	.	TRBV6-5	TRBJ1-1
TGTGCCAGCAGCCTTAGCACAGATACGCAGTATTTT	CASSLSTDTQYF	once	.	TRBV7-3	TRBJ2-3
TGCGCCAGCAGCTTGGCCCTCAGTAATGAAAAACTGTTTTTT	CASSLALSNEKLFF	.	.	TRBV5-1	TRBJ1-4
TGTGCCAGCGCCAGGACTCCCCGTACCGGGGAGCTGTTTTTT	CASARTPRTGELFF	.	.	TRBV14	TRBJ2-2
TGTGCCAGTAAACCGCAGGGGGCGGTTCAGCCCCAGCATTTT	CASKPQGAVQPQHF	.	TRBD1	TRBV19	TRBJ1-5
TGTGCCAGCAGCGTAGGGACAGGGATTCGAACAGATACGCAGTATTTT	CASSVGTGIRTDTQYF	.	TRBD1	TRBV9	TRBJ2-3
TGTGCCAGCAGTTTGACAGCTTACACTGAAGCTTTCTTT	CASSLTAYTEAFF	.	.	TRBV28	TRBJ1-1
TGCGCCAGCCGAGAGACTAGCGGGCCCACCTACGAGCAGTACTTC	CASRETSGPTYEQYF	.	TRBD2	TRBV5-1	TRBJ2-7
TGCGCCAGCAGCCCTCTAGGACAGGCGCTGGGGCTGTTTTTT	CASSPLGQALGLFF	few	TRBD1	TRBV4-1	TRBJ2-2
TGTGCCAGCAATCCCGGGTTTCAGCCCCAGCATTTT	CASNPGFQPQHF	.	.	TRBV28	TRBJ1-5
TGTGCCAGTAGTAGTAGCGGGAGGGCCCAAGAGACCCAGTACTTC	CASSSSGRAQETQYF	.	TRBD2	TRBV19	TRBJ2-5
TGTGCCAGCAGCTTTGCTCAACTAGCGGGAGGAGATACGCAGTATTTT	CASSFAQLAGGDTQYF	.	TRBD2	TRBV5-6	TRBJ2-3
TGTGCCAGCAGCTTCGTGCTAGCGGTCAATGAGCAGTTCTTC	CASSFVLAVNEQFF	.	TRBD2	TRBV5-6	TRBJ2-1
TGCGCCAGCAGTGAGTCCGGGACAGGGGTTGAAAAACTGTTTTTT	CASSESGTGVEKLFF	.	TRBD1	TRBV10-2	TRBJ1-4
TGTGCCAGCTCACCAATGAGCGGGAGCCTAAATGAGCAGTTCTTC	CASSPMSGSLNEQFF	.	TRBD2	TRBV18	TRBJ2-1
TGTGCCAGTAGTCGTAACAGGGGACTAGGTAGCAATCAGCCCCAGCATTTT	CASSRNRGLGSNQPQHF	.	TRBD1	TRBV19	TRBJ1-5
TGTGCCACCTCGCCTAGCGGGTCCACAGATACGCAGTATTTT	CATSPSGSTDTQYF	.	TRBD2	TRBV6-1	TRBJ2-3
TGTGCCAGCAGCAGCTCCGGGACACCCTTAGATGAGCAGTTCTTC	CASSSSGTPLDEQFF	.	.	TRBV5-8	TRBJ2-1
TGTGCCAGCAGCTTTCTTCTAGCGGGAGCCTACGAGCAGTACTTC	CASSFLLAGAYEQYF	.	TRBD2	TRBV5-6	TRBJ2-7
TGCGCCAGCACCGGCGGGACTAGCGGGTACTCCTACACAGATACGCAGTATTTT	CASTGGTSGYSYTDTQYF	.	TRBD2	TRBV5-1	TRBJ2-3
TGTGCCAGCAGCGTAGTCCCAGGGCCGAACAACTATGGCTACACCTTC	CASSVVPGPNNYGYTF	.	.	TRBV9	TRBJ1-2
TGTGCCAGCAGCGTAGTCGGGACATTGCCCCACAATGAGCAGTTCTTC	CASSVVGTLPHNEQFF	few	.	TRBV9	TRBJ2-1